The rows below give T cell receptor beta chains drawn from one sample of a study of CD8+CD57+ T cells in acquired aplastic anemia. TCRdb used MiXCR to reprocess the reads, holding one entry per CDR3 protein. The table lists approximately 250,000 distinct CDR3 sequences, less than 85% of them singletons. Sample: sorted CD4+, CD8+, or CD8+CD57+ T cells (not recorded which) from PBMCs. These TCRs come from a human donor with aplastic anemia. Both conserved end residues are part of each CDR3. The D gene is left open where the match is weak. Size values are once, few and many counts, or a class for expanded clones, and some rows have none.

j_gene	abundance	v_gene	d_gene	CDR3aa	CDR3nt
TRBJ2-7	.	TRBV24-1	.	CATSVGGVGSYEQYF	TGTGCCACCAGTGTTGGCGGGGTGGGCTCCTACGAGCAGTACTTC
TRBJ2-7	.	TRBV20-1	.	CSARDNRGEQYF	TGCAGTGCTAGAGATAATCGGGGGGAGCAGTACTTC
TRBJ2-1	.	TRBV11-2	.	CASSLVWDSYNEQFF	TGTGCCAGCAGCTTAGTATGGGACTCCTACAATGAGCAGTTCTTC
TRBJ2-5	.	TRBV7-9	.	CAGRGARENQYFGF	.
TRBJ2-1	.	TRBV29-1	.	CSFNGLPSSYNEQFF	TGCAGCTTTAATGGGCTTCCCTCCTCCTACAATGAGCAGTTCTTC
TRBJ2-3	.	TRBV7-4	TRBD1	CASCVQGQSTDTQYF	TGTGCCAGCTGCGTACAGGGACAGAGCACAGATACGCAGTATTTT
TRBJ1-1	.	TRBV7-9	.	CASSLVPGAMFLAFF	TGTGCCAGCAGCTTAGTACCCGGGGCGATGTTTTTAGCTTTCTTT
TRBJ2-1	.	TRBV2	TRBD1	CASSEEGGQGGHSF	TGTGCCAGCAGTGAAGAAGGGGGACAGGGCGGCCATTCCTTC
TRBJ2-1	.	TRBV7-9	TRBD2	CATSFQRSGGNDEFF	TGTGCCACCAGCTTTCAAAGAAGCGGGGGGAACGATGAGTTCTTC
TRBJ2-3	once	TRBV6-5	.	CDSSFYICSASGRERSTDTQYF	.
TRBJ2-7	.	TRBV5-5	.	CASSYWQARDEQYF	TGTGCCAGCAGCTATTGGCAGGCAAGGGACGAGCAGTACTTC